These T cell receptor beta chains were read from a single sample in a study of CD8 T cells in Susac syndrome. TCRdb reanalysed the immunoSEQ multiplex PCR reads using MiXCR and keeps one entry per CDR3 protein. This table holds 140,000 or so distinct CDR3 sequences, 95% found once. The sample comprised CD4+ T cells from PBMCs. The receptors here all came from a human donor with multiple sclerosis. Each CDR3 is given with its conserved first and last residue. Each record gives: V gene, D gene, J gene, clone size, CDR3 length, CDR3 DNA, CDR3 protein. A D gene is named only where the DNA matches it firmly. Only part of the rows carry a size: once, few, many, or a class if the clone is expanded.

V gene: TRBV29-1
D gene: .
J gene: TRBJ2-7
clone size: .
CDR3 length: 13
CDR3 DNA: TGCAGCGTTTCCTTGCAGGGATACCACGAGCAGTACTTC
CDR3 protein: CSVSLQGYHEQYF

V gene: TRBV11-2
D gene: .
J gene: TRBJ2-7
clone size: .
CDR3 length: 15
CDR3 DNA: TGTGCCAGCAGCCTCCGACAGGCAAATACCTACGAGCAGTACTTC
CDR3 protein: CASSLRQANTYEQYF

V gene: TRBV7-2
D gene: TRBD2
J gene: TRBJ2-7
clone size: .
CDR3 length: 14
CDR3 DNA: TGTGCCAGCAGCTTCGGCGGGGGGGCCTACGAGCAGTACTTC
CDR3 protein: CASSFGGGAYEQYF

V gene: TRBV3-1
D gene: .
J gene: TRBJ2-2
clone size: .
CDR3 length: 14
CDR3 DNA: TGTGCCAGCAGCCAAGATATAGTCCCCGGGGAGCTGTTTTTT
CDR3 protein: CASSQDIVPGELFF

V gene: TRBV3-1
D gene: .
J gene: TRBJ2-1
clone size: .
CDR3 length: 12
CDR3 DNA: TGTGCCAGCAGCCCGACGTGGAGCGAGCAGTTCTTC
CDR3 protein: CASSPTWSEQFF

V gene: TRBV20-1
D gene: TRBD2
J gene: TRBJ2-1
clone size: .
CDR3 length: 14
CDR3 DNA: TGCAGTGCCCAACCGGGACTAGCGGGGCTTGAGCAGTTCTTC
CDR3 protein: CSAQPGLAGLEQFF

V gene: TRBV15
D gene: .
J gene: TRBJ1-1
clone size: .
CDR3 length: 12
CDR3 DNA: TGTGCCACCAGCAGAGATGTGCCTGAAGCTTTCTTT
CDR3 protein: CATSRDVPEAFF

V gene: TRBV29-1
D gene: .
J gene: TRBJ1-1
clone size: .
CDR3 length: 14
CDR3 DNA: TGCAGCGTAGGGAAAGACAGTAGCGGAGCCGAAGCTTTCTTT
CDR3 protein: CSVGKDSSGAEAFF

V gene: TRBV28
D gene: TRBD1
J gene: TRBJ1-2
clone size: .
CDR3 length: 15
CDR3 DNA: TGTGCCAGCAGTTTACAGGGGGCTTGGACCTATGGCTACACCTTC
CDR3 protein: CASSLQGAWTYGYTF

V gene: TRBV29-1
D gene: TRBD1
J gene: TRBJ2-7
clone size: .
CDR3 length: 13
CDR3 DNA: TGCAGCGTGGGGACAGGGGGCGAAAGCGAGCAGTACTTC
CDR3 protein: CSVGTGGESEQYF

V gene: TRBV30
D gene: TRBD2
J gene: TRBJ2-1
clone size: .
CDR3 length: 14
CDR3 DNA: TGTGCCTGGAGTGGCCTGACCGGGAGGGGTGAGCAGTTCTTC
CDR3 protein: CAWSGLTGRGEQFF

V gene: TRBV9
D gene: .
J gene: TRBJ2-1
clone size: .
CDR3 length: 14
CDR3 DNA: TGTGCCAGCAGCGCCCGGGACCCCCTGAAGGAGCAGTTCTTC
CDR3 protein: CASSARDPLKEQFF

V gene: TRBV7-9
D gene: .
J gene: TRBJ2-7
clone size: .
CDR3 length: 14
CDR3 DNA: TGTGCCAGCAGCTTGAACGGTTTCTCGGACGAGCAGTACTTC
CDR3 protein: CASSLNGFSDEQYF

V gene: TRBV9
D gene: TRBD2
J gene: TRBJ2-1
clone size: .
CDR3 length: 15
CDR3 DNA: TGTGCCAGCAGCCCAGGGAGCGGGGGGTACAATGAGCAGTTCTTC
CDR3 protein: CASSPGSGGYNEQFF

V gene: TRBV5-1
D gene: .
J gene: TRBJ2-4
clone size: .
CDR3 length: 16
CDR3 DNA: TGCGCCAGCAGCTTGGAGGTTGGTGGAGCCAAAAACATTCAGTACTTC
CDR3 protein: CASSLEVGGAKNIQYF

V gene: TRBV4-2
D gene: .
J gene: TRBJ1-5
clone size: .
CDR3 length: 16
CDR3 DNA: TGTGCCAGCAGCCCCCGGGATAGGGGCGTCAATCAGCCCCAGCATTTT
CDR3 protein: CASSPRDRGVNQPQHF

V gene: TRBV7-2
D gene: TRBD2
J gene: TRBJ2-1
clone size: .
CDR3 length: 14
CDR3 DNA: TGTGCCAAGTCCGCGGGAGGCAACCTTAATGAGCAGTTCTTC
CDR3 protein: CAKSAGGNLNEQFF

V gene: TRBV12-3/TRBV12-4
D gene: .
J gene: TRBJ2-7
clone size: .
CDR3 length: 15
CDR3 DNA: TGTGCCAGCAGTCCGGCGGGGTCGGGGACCTACGAGCAGTACTTC
CDR3 protein: CASSPAGSGTYEQYF

V gene: TRBV5-4
D gene: .
J gene: TRBJ2-5
clone size: .
CDR3 length: 13
CDR3 DNA: TGTGCCAGCAGCTTGGAGGAGAAAGAGACCCAGTACTTC
CDR3 protein: CASSLEEKETQYF

V gene: TRBV23-1
D gene: .
J gene: TRBJ2-7
clone size: .
CDR3 length: 14
CDR3 DNA: TGCGCCAGCAGTCAGACAGGGAGGGAGGAGAAGCAGTACTTC
CDR3 protein: CASSQTGREEKQYF

V gene: TRBV6-5
D gene: .
J gene: TRBJ2-7
clone size: .
CDR3 length: 15
CDR3 DNA: TGTGCCAGCAGCACTCCGGGACTCCCTCCCTACGAGCAGTACTTC
CDR3 protein: CASSTPGLPPYEQYF

V gene: TRBV24-1
D gene: .
J gene: TRBJ2-1
clone size: .
CDR3 length: 12
CDR3 DNA: TGTGCCACCAGTCTTCCGGGCAATGAGCAGTTCTTC
CDR3 protein: CATSLPGNEQFF

V gene: TRBV7-2
D gene: .
J gene: TRBJ2-5
clone size: .
CDR3 length: 16
CDR3 DNA: TGTGCCAGCAGCTTAGAAGGGGGAGCGTCCCAAGAGACCCAGTACTTC
CDR3 protein: CASSLEGGASQETQYF

V gene: TRBV18
D gene: TRBD2
J gene: TRBJ2-3
clone size: .
CDR3 length: 15
CDR3 DNA: TGTGCCAGCTCACCCCGCAGCGGGGACACAGATACGCAGTATTTT
CDR3 protein: CASSPRSGDTDTQYF

V gene: TRBV9
D gene: .
J gene: TRBJ2-7
clone size: once
CDR3 length: 17
CDR3 DNA: TGTGCCAGCAGCGTAGATCAAGGGAGCCGCAGCTCCTACGAGCAGTACTTC
CDR3 protein: CASSVDQGSRSSYEQYF

V gene: TRBV30
D gene: .
J gene: TRBJ1-1
clone size: .
CDR3 length: 13
CDR3 DNA: TGTGCCTGGAGTGTATCTTCGAACACTGAAGCTTTCTTT
CDR3 protein: CAWSVSSNTEAFF

V gene: TRBV19
D gene: .
J gene: TRBJ2-3
clone size: .
CDR3 length: 15
CDR3 DNA: TGTGCCAGCGAATCTCGGGGCACCCTGGGAAATACGCAGTATTTT
CDR3 protein: CASESRGTLGNTQYF

V gene: TRBV6-5
D gene: TRBD1
J gene: TRBJ1-1
clone size: .
CDR3 length: 15
CDR3 DNA: TGTGCCAGCAGCCGACAGGGCGGGGGGAACACTGAAGCTTTCTTT
CDR3 protein: CASSRQGGGNTEAFF

V gene: TRBV20-1
D gene: .
J gene: TRBJ1-1
clone size: .
CDR3 length: 13
CDR3 DNA: TGCAGTGCTAGCGGCCTAGAGAACACTGAAGCTTTCTTT
CDR3 protein: CSASGLENTEAFF

V gene: TRBV3-1
D gene: .
J gene: TRBJ1-2
clone size: once
CDR3 length: 16
CDR3 DNA: TGTGCCAGCAGCCCCCTGGGAGGTGGGGAATTCAATGGCTACACCTTC
CDR3 protein: CASSPLGGGEFNGYTF

V gene: TRBV14
D gene: .
J gene: TRBJ1-4
clone size: .
CDR3 length: 15
CDR3 DNA: TGTGCCAGCAGCCAAGATGGGGGGCGGGCCGGAAAACTGTTTTTT
CDR3 protein: CASSQDGGRAGKLFF

V gene: TRBV20-1
D gene: .
J gene: TRBJ2-1
clone size: .
CDR3 length: 13
CDR3 DNA: TGCAGTGCTAGCCGGGGTCTTTACAATGAGCAGTTCTTC
CDR3 protein: CSASRGLYNEQFF

V gene: TRBV6-5
D gene: .
J gene: TRBJ1-2
clone size: .
CDR3 length: 14
CDR3 DNA: TGTGCCAGCCGTTCACCCCTAGGGGTCTATGGCTACACCTTC
CDR3 protein: CASRSPLGVYGYTF

V gene: TRBV12-3/TRBV12-4
D gene: .
J gene: TRBJ1-2
clone size: .
CDR3 length: 13
CDR3 DNA: TGTGCCAGCAGTTTGCGAGCTAACTATGGCTACACCTTC
CDR3 protein: CASSLRANYGYTF

V gene: TRBV7-9
D gene: .
J gene: TRBJ1-6
clone size: .
CDR3 length: 14
CDR3 DNA: TGTGCCAGCAGCGCACAGGGCTCCAATTCACCCCTCCACTTT
CDR3 protein: CASSAQGSNSPLHF

V gene: TRBV30
D gene: .
J gene: TRBJ1-1
clone size: .
CDR3 length: 14
CDR3 DNA: TGTGCCTGGATCAGGGGCGTATTGAACACTGAAGCTTTCTTT
CDR3 protein: CAWIRGVLNTEAFF

V gene: TRBV20-1
D gene: .
J gene: TRBJ2-1
clone size: .
CDR3 length: 12
CDR3 DNA: TGCAATGGTGTGTATCCTCCGCATGAGCAGTTCTTC
CDR3 protein: CNGVYPPHEQFF

V gene: TRBV7-8
D gene: .
J gene: TRBJ2-7
clone size: .
CDR3 length: 16
CDR3 DNA: TGTGCCAGCAGCTTAGTCCCATCGGTCCAATCCTACGAGCAGTACTTC
CDR3 protein: CASSLVPSVQSYEQYF

V gene: TRBV12-3/TRBV12-4
D gene: TRBD1
J gene: TRBJ2-1
clone size: .
CDR3 length: 16
CDR3 DNA: TGTGCCAGCAGACGAAACAGGGGAACGACTTACAATGAGCAGTTCTTC
CDR3 protein: CASRRNRGTTYNEQFF

V gene: TRBV29-1
D gene: .
J gene: TRBJ1-1
clone size: .
CDR3 length: 13
CDR3 DNA: TGCAGCGCCCTGGGGCAGGGGAACACTGAAGCTTTCTTT
CDR3 protein: CSALGQGNTEAFF

V gene: TRBV29-1
D gene: TRBD1
J gene: TRBJ1-5
clone size: .
CDR3 length: 13
CDR3 DNA: TGCAGCGTTCGACAGGGATTCGATCAGCCCCAGCATTTT
CDR3 protein: CSVRQGFDQPQHF

V gene: TRBV7-2
D gene: .
J gene: TRBJ2-6
clone size: .
CDR3 length: 14
CDR3 DNA: TGTGCCAGCAGCTTATTTACTGGGGCCAACGTCCTGACTTTC
CDR3 protein: CASSLFTGANVLTF

V gene: TRBV3-1
D gene: .
J gene: TRBJ2-2
clone size: .
CDR3 length: 15
CDR3 DNA: TGTGCCAGCAGCCCCTCCAGGGCGAACACCGGGGAGCTGTTTTTT
CDR3 protein: CASSPSRANTGELFF

V gene: TRBV9
D gene: TRBD1
J gene: TRBJ2-5
clone size: few
CDR3 length: 14
CDR3 DNA: TGTGCCAGCAGCGTTGGACAGGGGAGGGAGACCCAGTACTTC
CDR3 protein: CASSVGQGRETQYF